The entry below describes one T cell receptor (beta chain). Original data processing: Reference gene primer amplification gave nucleated cell count estimates. Sequenced by immunoSEQ multiplex PCR; TCRdb stores in-frame clones only, minus some. Clone size and the V and J calls come from that table; the DNA yielded D and trimming. The sample carries around 72,000 clones, about 86% recorded once. This record belongs to a study of blood T cell repertoires in COVID-19. Background on the study: The cDNA or gDNA used as material had been derived from T cells, B-cell-depleted T cells, or PBMCs.

Trimming removed 4 bases from V and 4 bases from J, with 10 bases in between. The CDR3 runs 13 residues. The V gene's germline CDR1 is LGHNA and CDR2 YNFKEQ. Input material: peripheral blood. This chain uses TRBV4-2 with TRBJ1-2; maybe TRBD1 (5 bases). This TCR was recovered from a woman aged 60-75 years with acute or convalescent COVID-19. The CDR3 coding sequence is TGTGCCAGCAGCCCCTTAGGGGTCTATGGCTACACCTTC. Protein product: CASSPLGVYGYTF.